This entry features one T cell receptor beta chain sequence. Its specificity is unknown. This sample is part of a study of T-cell memory formation after mild COVID-19. Study background: TCR clusters were largely donor specific. Regarding the study as a whole: Clones that shrank (day 15 to 85) were balanced CD4/CD8, whereas later expanders leaned CD4+.

The CDR3 length is 14 residues. V was shortened by 4 bases and J by 7 bases, with 17 bases between the two germline ends. Germline CDR1 and CDR2: SGHRS and YFSETQ. TCRdb re-called the 5' RACE reads with MiXCR, one entry per CDR3 protein. The data contain roughly 240,000 distinct CDR3 sequences, roughly 16% of them seen just once; the ten biggest clones take up roughly a fifth. This clonotype was sampled from a man aged 18 to 30 who had mild COVID-19 (a few samples of this study predate the infection). Cell type and time point are not known. V and J are TRBV5-1 and TRBJ2-5; D ambiguous. The specimen sequenced was PBMCs or a T cell subset sorted from them (not recorded which). Here the CDR3 reads CASSGDDGIGTQYF. The CDR3 region has the DNA TGCGCCAGCAGCGGCGATGACGGCATTGGGACCCAGTACTTC.